The 20 T cell receptor beta chains below were found in one sample sequenced in a study of shared clonotypes between healthy human individuals. The data were produced by immunoSEQ multiplex PCR, yet TCRdb's version contains in-frame clones alone and is incomplete. The sample has about 1 million clones, about 75% seen once. The sequencing sample was made of memory CD4+ T cells sorted from blood. Subset given: CD45RA-negative fraction. These receptors all stem from a man aged 18 to 29 in good health.

The gene calls are TRBV19 and TRBJ1-5; maybe TRBD1 (5 bases). There are 13 residues in the CDR3. Germline CDR1 LNHDA, CDR2 SQIVND (reference sequence). The V end was cut by 5 bases, the J end by 6 bases, with 11 bases between. Here the CDR3 DNA reads TGTGCCAGTAGTTTCCCTCAGGGTCAGCCCCAGCATTTT. Protein sequence: CASSFPQGQPQHF.

V usage is TRBV7-6 and J usage is TRBJ2-2; perhaps TRBD1 as D (6 bases). V lost 4 bases and J lost 8, with 11 bases in between. CDR3 size: 13 residues. CDR1 and CDR2 from the germline V gene are SGHVS and FNYEAQ. The CDR3 nucleotides are TGTGCCAGCAGCTGGACAGCTCAAGGGGAGCTGTTTTTT. This gives the protein CASSWTAQGELFF.

The rearrangement links TRBV9 to TRBJ1-3, with D possibly TRBD1 on 6 matching bases. Trimming removed 6 bases from V and 7 bases from J, with 23 bases in between. Germline lookup yields CDR1 SGDLS and CDR2 YYNGEE. The CDR3 consists of 16 residues. The CDR3 nucleotides are TGTGCCAGCACCACCCGCAGGGGCTCCTGGAGGAACACCATATATTTT. Its protein product is CASTTRRGSWRNTIYF.

The chain combines TRBV12-1 with TRBJ1-5. TRBV12-1 is an annotated pseudogene. The CDR3 extends over 13 amino acids. For the CDR3, the DNA is TGTGCCAGCAGCCCCGACGGAAATCAGCCCCAGCATTTT. It specifies CASSPDGNQPQHF.

The chain is built from TRBV28 and TRBJ1-2; D unclear. This CDR3 comprises 14 residues. V lost 3 bases to trimming and J lost 2 bases, with 10 bases between them. Germline V gives CDR1 MDHEN, CDR2 SYDVKM. CDR3 sequence reads: CASSFDPGNYGYTF. For the CDR3, the DNA is TGTGCCAGCAGTTTTGACCCAGGAAACTATGGCTACACCTTC.

This chain uses TRBV6-1 with TRBJ1-4; D unclear. The CDR3 length is 15 residues. Germline V lookup: CDR1 MNHNS, CDR2 SASEGT. The germline V and J ends were trimmed by 8 bases and 2 bases, with 15 bases remaining between them. The CDR3 nucleotides read TGTGCCAGCTCCAGAGTCCTAGGGACTAATGAAAAACTGTTTTTT. This encodes CASSRVLGTNEKLFF.

V is TRBV6-5 and J is TRBJ2-1; 7 positions agree with TRBD2. V gave up 6 bases and J gave up 0 bases; unmatched junction bases: 5. CDR1 MNHEY and CDR2 SVGAGI come from the germline V gene. This CDR3 is built from 15 residues. This chain's CDR3 is CASRELASSYNEQFF. As DNA, the CDR3 is TGTGCCAGCAGGGAACTAGCGTCCTCCTACAATGAGCAGTTCTTC.

This sequence joins TRBV9 and TRBJ2-1; 9 bases line up with TRBD2. The trim removed 3 bases at V and 5 bases at J, leaving 3 bases unmatched. The V gene's germline CDR1 is SGDLS and CDR2 YYNGEE. The CDR3 runs to 14 residues. This CDR3 is CASSAGLANNEQFF. The CDR3 coding sequence is TGTGCCAGCAGCGCGGGACTAGCCAACAATGAGCAGTTCTTC.

V is TRBV6-6 and J is TRBJ1-2; a weak D match, TRBD1 (5 bases). Germline CDR1 and CDR2: MNHNY and SVGAGI (reference sequence). Trimming left V 9 bases short and J 3 bases short, with 17 bases between. CDR3 length equals 14 residues. The CDR3 DNA reads as TGTGCCAGTTGTATGGGGGGGTCCGACTATGGCTACACCTTC. Protein product: CASCMGGSDYGYTF.

This clone was counted once. This chain uses TRBV2 with TRBJ1-1; 9 bases map to TRBD1. V lost 4 bases, J lost 3 bases, and 9 bases stayed unmatched. This CDR3 region has 16 residues. Germline CDR1 SNHLY, CDR2 FYNNEI. CDR3 protein: CASSAHNWDRDTEAFF. The CDR3 nucleotides are TGTGCCAGCAGTGCCCATAACTGGGACAGGGACACTGAAGCTTTCTTT.

The chain joins TRBV4-3 to TRBJ1-5; D not certain. V was cut by 1 base and J by 3 bases, with 10 bases left in between. The CDR3 consists of 15 residues. The germline CDR1 and CDR2 sequences are LGHNA and YSLEER. The CDR3 loop reads CASSQVRAANQPQHF. CDR3 nucleotide sequence: TGCGCCAGCAGCCAAGTAAGGGCAGCCAATCAGCCCCAGCATTTT.

The rearrangement uses TRBV5-1 and TRBJ2-6; weak D call: TRBD1 (6 bases). This CDR3 is 14 amino acids long. V lost 6 bases, J lost 2 bases, and 9 bases lay in between. CDR1 is SGHRS and CDR2 is YFSETQ in the germline V gene. The CDR3, as DNA: TGCGCCAGCACCCGGACAGCTGGGGCCAACGTCCTGACTTTC. This encodes CASTRTAGANVLTF.

This chain uses TRBV30 with TRBJ1-4, with D maybe TRBD1 (5 bases). In germline, CDR1 is GTSNPN, CDR2 SVGIG (reference sequence). This CDR3 is built from 14 residues. Trimming removed 4 bases from V and 8 bases from J, with 17 bases in between. This CDR3 reads CAWTPGLYGEKLFF. CDR3 nucleotides: TGTGCCTGGACCCCGGGGCTGTATGGCGAAAAACTGTTTTTT.

The V gene is TRBV28, the J gene TRBJ2-7, with D tentatively TRBD1 or TRBD2 (5 bases each). The V gene lost 7 bases and the J gene lost 3 bases, with 19 bases spanning the gap. This CDR3 is built from 15 residues. From germline, CDR1 is MDHEN and CDR2 SYDVKM. The CDR3 DNA reads TGTGCCAGCAAACCCGATATGAGGGGCTACTACGAGCAGTACTTC. Translation gives CASKPDMRGYYEQYF.

The chain links TRBV28 to TRBJ2-7; D may be TRBD2 (6 bases). This CDR3 is built from 14 residues. With 6 bases removed from V and 5 bases from J, the gap between germline ends came to 17 bases. CDR1 is MDHEN and CDR2 is SYDVKM in the germline V gene. The CDR3 sequence is CASSGTQGANEQYF. For the CDR3, the DNA is TGTGCCAGCAGCGGGACTCAGGGCGCTAACGAGCAGTACTTC.

The chain joins TRBV2 to TRBJ2-1; 9 bases agree with TRBD1. The germline V gene encodes CDR1 SNHLY and CDR2 FYNNEI. V trimming: 3 bases; J trimming: 4 bases; junction bases outside the gene matches: 7. The CDR3 is 16 residues long. CDR3 nucleotides: TGTGCCAGCAGTGACCAGACAGGGGGTTCATACAATGAGCAGTTCTTC. It yields the protein CASSDQTGGSYNEQFF.

The V and J genes are TRBV28 and TRBJ2-7; TRBD1 aligns across 8 bases. Trimming at V came to 6 bases and at J to 2 bases, leaving 12 bases not matched to a gene. The CDR3 runs 16 residues. The V gene's germline CDR1 is MDHEN and CDR2 SYDVKM. The DNA of the CDR3 is TGTGCCAGCAGCAAAGGACAGGGCCGACTCACCTACGAGCAGTACTTC. As protein: CASSKGQGRLTYEQYF. Variable domain in full (rest from reference TRBV28 and TRBJ2-7): DVKVTQSSRYLVKRTGEKVFLECVQDMDHENMFWYRQDPGLGLRLIYFSYDVKMKEKGDIPEGYSVSREKKERFSLILESASTNQTSMYLCASSKGQGRLTYEQYFGPGTRLTVT.

This chain connects TRBV5-6 to TRBJ1-4; possible D gene TRBD1, 5 bases. V dropped 4 bases and J dropped 7 bases, with 23 bases sitting between them. Germline CDR1 SGHDT, CDR2 YYEEEE. This CDR3 is built from 17 residues. The CDR3 here is CASSVRDRSNWGEKLFF. The CDR3 coding sequence is TGTGCCAGCAGCGTCCGGGACCGCTCAAATTGGGGTGAAAAACTGTTTTTT.

This rearrangement joins TRBV2 to TRBJ2-1; tentatively, D is TRBD2 (6 bases). The ends were cut back, 8 bases at V and 9 bases at J, with 17 bases in the middle. The CDR3 contains 13 residues. CDR1 SNHLY and CDR2 FYNNEI come from the germline V gene. The CDR3 loop is CASCRESPSEQFF. Written as DNA, the CDR3 is TGTGCCAGCTGTCGGGAGTCGCCCAGTGAGCAGTTCTTC.

The chain employs TRBV5-6 and TRBJ1-2, with D possibly matching TRBD1 (6 bases). Trimming cost V 0 bases and J 7 bases, with 16 bases left between them. The CDR3 totals 15 residues. Germline V lookup: CDR1 SGHDT, CDR2 YYEEEE. CDR3 nucleotide sequence: TGTGCCAGCAGCTTGGCGGGATTGGGGGCTGGTGGCTACACCTTC. Amino acids: CASSLAGLGAGGYTF.